These T cell receptor beta chains were read from a single sample in a study of Tregs in tolerant kidney transplant recipients. Assay used: immunoSEQ multiplex PCR; TCRdb lists only in-frame clones, some missing. This table has around 230,000 clones, about four fifths appearing once. Sequencing was done on a sample of CD4+ T cells from blood. Receptors were obtained from a human donor in good health. CDR3s include the opening cysteine and the closing phenylalanine or tryptophan. D genes are given only for firm matches. Clone size is stated in some rows and not others, as once, few, many or a class when expanded.

V	size	J	D	CDR3	DNA
TRBV5-1	.	TRBJ2-5	.	CASSITGTQETQYF	TGCGCCAGCAGCATAACCGGGACCCAAGAGACCCAGTACTTC
TRBV7-2	.	TRBJ1-5	.	CASSYVSNQPQHF	TGTGCCAGCAGCTACGTTAGCAATCAGCCCCAGCATTTT
TRBV14	.	TRBJ2-5	TRBD1	CASSHDRGRRETQYF	TGTGCCAGCAGCCACGACAGGGGGCGCCGGGAGACCCAGTACTTC
TRBV2	.	TRBJ1-3	.	CASSLPSSGNTIYF	TGTGCCAGCAGCTTACCGAGCTCTGGAAACACCATATATTTT
TRBV27	once	TRBJ1-6	.	CASRPSGRHNSPLHF	TGTGCCAGCAGGCCCTCGGGGCGGCATAATTCACCCCTCCACTTT
TRBV7-9	.	TRBJ2-1	.	CASSPPARGHSYNEQFF	TGTGCCAGCAGCCCACCCGCGCGGGGGCACTCCTACAATGAGCAGTTCTTC
TRBV19	.	TRBJ2-7	.	CASSIQTGEYEQYF	TGTGCCAGTAGTATCCAGACAGGCGAGTACGAGCAGTACTTC
TRBV10-3	.	TRBJ2-1	.	CAISPGGQDEQFF	TGTGCCATCTCGCCCGGGGGCCAGGATGAGCAGTTCTTC
TRBV2	.	TRBJ2-7	TRBD1	CASRVWGQIIYEQYF	TGTGCCAGCAGGGTTTGGGGACAGATTATCTACGAGCAGTACTTC
TRBV30	.	TRBJ1-2	TRBD1	CAWSGTGRYGYTF	TGTGCCTGGAGTGGGACAGGGCGCTATGGCTACACCTTC
TRBV7-7	.	TRBJ2-1	TRBD1	CASSLATGDYNEQFF	TGTGCTAGCAGCTTGGCTACAGGGGACTACAATGAGCAGTTCTTC
TRBV7-9	.	TRBJ1-4	.	CASSLLATNEKLFF	TGTGCCAGCAGCTTACTTGCAACTAATGAAAAACTGTTTTTT
TRBV6-5	.	TRBJ2-1	.	CASSYPQGGHYEQFF	TGTGCCAGCAGTTACCCCCAGGGGGGGCATTATGAGCAGTTCTTC
TRBV30	.	TRBJ2-1	.	CAWRGLVHNEQFF	TGTGCCTGGAGGGGGCTAGTCCACAATGAGCAGTTCTTC
TRBV18	.	TRBJ2-2	TRBD1	CASSALSQGLTGELFF	TGTGCCAGCTCCGCCTTGTCACAGGGGTTGACCGGGGAGCTGTTTTTT
TRBV5-6	.	TRBJ2-3	TRBD1	CASSLRPGQGADTQYF	TGTGCCAGCAGCTTGCGACCGGGACAGGGTGCTGATACGCAGTATTTT
TRBV4-1	.	TRBJ2-1	TRBD1	CASSHDRGIDNEQFF	TGCGCCAGCAGCCATGACAGGGGTATCGACAATGAGCAGTTCTTC
TRBV6-5	once	TRBJ2-1	.	CASSYYGLYNEQFF	TGTGCCAGCAGTTACTACGGGCTCTACAATGAGCAGTTCTTC
TRBV19	.	TRBJ2-4	.	CASSTPQGVRAKNIQYF	TGTGCCAGTAGTACACCTCAGGGTGTTAGGGCCAAAAACATTCAGTACTTC
TRBV18	.	TRBJ2-1	TRBD1	CASSPGTDNNEQFF	TGTGCCAGCTCACCCGGGACAGATAACAATGAGCAGTTCTTC
TRBV4-1	.	TRBJ2-1	.	CASSQGGLTYNEQFF	TGCGCCAGCAGCCAGGGGGGGCTGACCTACAATGAGCAGTTCTTC
TRBV18	.	TRBJ1-1	TRBD1	CASSPSRDRDGTEAFF	TGTGCCAGCTCACCGTCCCGGGACAGGGATGGGACTGAAGCTTTCTTT
TRBV30	.	TRBJ2-2	TRBD2	CAWSPGAGGPGELFF	TGTGCCTGGTCGCCGGGAGCGGGAGGCCCCGGGGAGCTGTTTTTT
TRBV7-3	.	TRBJ2-1	TRBD1	CASSPDRVNEQFF	TGTGCCAGCAGCCCTGACAGGGTCAATGAGCAGTTCTTC
TRBV6-5	.	TRBJ1-2	.	CASTGTPEDGYTF	TGTGCCAGCACTGGGACACCAGAGGATGGCTACACCTTC
TRBV7-9	few	TRBJ2-5	.	CASSFSSNQETQYF	TGTGCCAGCAGCTTCTCTTCCAACCAAGAGACCCAGTACTTC
TRBV18	once	TRBJ1-6	TRBD1	CASSPGTGNSPLHF	TGTGCCAGCTCACCAGGGACAGGCAATTCACCCCTCCACTTT
TRBV4-1	.	TRBJ2-7	TRBD2	CASSRGAGGSLTPYEQYF	TGCGCCAGCAGCCGGGGAGCGGGAGGTTCCCTAACCCCCTACGAGCAGTACTTC
TRBV5-1	.	TRBJ2-7	TRBD1	CASSSLGQGYEQYF	TGCGCCAGCAGCTCCCTGGGACAGGGCTACGAGCAGTACTTC
TRBV6-1	.	TRBJ2-2	TRBD1	CASSPTGVNTGELFF	TGTGCCAGCAGTCCGACAGGGGTGAACACCGGGGAGCTGTTTTTT
TRBV4-1	.	TRBJ1-3	.	CASSPGARSSGNTIYF	TGCGCCAGCAGCCCCGGGGCGCGTAGCTCTGGAAACACCATATATTTT
TRBV5-1	few	TRBJ2-5	.	CASSLGIQETQYF	TGCGCCAGCAGCTTGGGCATACAAGAGACCCAGTACTTC
TRBV20-1	once	TRBJ2-7	.	CSARVDREQYF	TGCAGTGCCCGGGTCGATCGCGAGCAGTACTTC
TRBV27	.	TRBJ2-5	TRBD2	CASRRLALETQYF	TGTGCCAGCCGCCGACTAGCGCTAGAGACCCAGTACTTC
TRBV2	few	TRBJ2-7	.	CASSEGRGGYEQYF	TGTGCCAGCAGTGAAGGCAGGGGTGGGTACGAGCAGTACTTC
TRBV18	.	TRBJ2-2	.	CASSPRQPTGELFF	TGTGCCAGCTCACCGCGACAGCCCACCGGGGAGCTGTTTTTT
TRBV25-1	few	TRBJ1-2	.	CASSTLGAERGYTF	TGTGCCAGCAGTACTCTGGGGGCAGAACGTGGCTACACCTTC
TRBV19	.	TRBJ1-4	TRBD1	CASSSTGVSWEKLFF	TGTGCCAGTAGTAGTACAGGGGTAAGCTGGGAAAAACTGTTTTTT
TRBV6-6	.	TRBJ2-7	TRBD1	CASRSGQGSYEQYF	TGTGCCAGCCGATCGGGACAGGGATCCTACGAGCAGTACTTC
TRBV27	.	TRBJ1-1	.	CASSLPGATEAFF	TGTGCCAGCAGTTTACCCGGGGCCACTGAAGCTTTCTTT
TRBV6-5	few	TRBJ1-1	.	CASSTRLEAFF	TGTGCCAGCAGTACCAGGTTGGAAGCTTTCTTT